The source of this TCR beta chain is a study of CD8+ T cells in alopecia areata listed by TCRdb under 2018. About the full investigation: The study used high-throughput TCRbeta sequencing to examine T cell clonal expansion in alopecia areata, in both the C3H/HeJ mouse model and human patients. On the human side, TCRbeta sequencing was run on scalp tissue and on sorted CD4+ and CD8+ peripheral blood T cells from healthy controls and from alopecia areata patients with either patchy or totalis/universalis disease. Clonality in the scalp was compared among normal scalp (n=4), patchy alopecia areata scalp (n=8), and alopecia totalis/universalis scalp (n=8). RNA was obtained with the PAXgene miRNA kit for fixed scalp, the miRNeasy kit for PBMCs, and the RNeasy kit for mouse skin. TCRbeta CDR3 regions were amplified by immunoSEQ multiplex PCR using 35 Vbeta forward and 13 Jbeta reverse primers. Findings and caveats that apply to the study as a whole: Compared with normal scalp, lesional scalp had higher clonality and more expanded CD8+ clones, particularly in alopecia totalis/universalis, a pattern that suggests antigenic drive. Compared with mice, TCR sequences shared between patients were less clear, possibly partly because of HLA diversity across the patient population. Unlike mouse skin, where gammadelta T cells dominate, normal human skin contains resident alphabeta T cells that get sequenced too, which complicates analysis of the scalp TCR repertoire.

The method behind the library was the immunoSEQ multiplex PCR assay. To provide template for TCR sequencing, every sample had RNA extracted and reverse transcribed into cDNA. First-strand cDNA was synthesized with SuperScript III using a 2:1 mix of oligo-dT and random hexamers. A synthetic immune receptor repertoire was used to measure amplification bias, and any remaining bias was corrected computationally. The authors' analysis ran thus. Raw reads were preprocessed for error removal, and CDR3 was defined according to IMGT conventions as running from the conserved cysteine to phenylalanine. Clonality was computed by normalizing Shannon entropy by log2 of the number of productive unique TCRs and subtracting the result from 1. Whether each scalp clone was CD4 or CD8 was inferred by checking scalp TCRbeta sequences against the CD4 and CD8 repertoires from sorted blood. As stored in TCRdb, this immuneACCESS dataset retains in-frame rearrangements with V and J assigned. A fraction of the clones does not appear; measured against another copy, unresolved V genes explain less than half of the discrepancy, and the remainder lacks a known reason. That table is the source of V, J and clone size, and D and trimming were worked out from the DNA. A total of approximately 30,000 clones appear in this sample, roughly 53% of them only once. The ten largest clonotypes hold less than 50% of the sample.

In regard to this clone: Its antigen has not been determined. Nothing much larger sits one base from this clone, and base qualities are not available.

From alopecia areata patients, peripheral blood was collected along with lesional scalp punch biopsies. PBMCs were isolated by density centrifugation and stained for CD3, CD4 and CD8, after which CD4+ and CD8+ T cells were sorted on a FACSAria. Alopecia areata patients who were not treated were recruited through a multicenter biomarker study. Blood CD8+ T cells from a few biomarker-study patients were further sorted into NKG2D-low and NKG2D-high fractions. This clonotype was obtained from a human donor with alopecia areata. Sequenced input: NKG2D-high CD8+ T cells sorted from blood. What this sample's cell subset or site label stands for: sorted CD8+ NKG2D-high blood T cells.

The nucleotides read TGTGCCAGCGGGTCGACCGAAAGGGAAGGCTACACCTTC. It is translated as CASGSTEREGYTF. The sequence links TRBV13 to TRBJ1-2; the D gene cannot be resolved reliably. The germline V gene (reference sequence) specifies PRHDT as CDR1 and FYEKMQ as CDR2. The V and J ends are trimmed by 8 bases and 8 bases, leaving 18 bases between them. The CDR3, from cysteine to phenylalanine, totals 13 residues. This entry keeps only the CDR3 DNA: 39 bases, framed from base 1.